The clone carrying this T cell receptor (beta chain) was observed a few times. Antigen: not known. This sample was included in a study of response to subunit inactivated influenza vaccine. The CDR3 totals 13 residues. J lost 10 bases, V lost 6 bases, and 9 bases had no gene match. Per germline, CDR1 DFQATT and CDR2 SNEGSKA (reference sequence). One entry per CDR3 protein, called by TCRdb with MiXCR from the RT-PCR reads. The sample consists of about 480,000 distinct CDR3 sequences, around 25% of them appearing once. Study findings and constraints: Authors suggested seasonal influenza vaccinations each recruit few new T cells.

Sequences were derived from CD4+ T cells sorted from PBMCs, sampled more than 4 days after vaccination. The sequence was obtained from a man between 50 and 59 years old who received an inactivated influenza vaccine. The genes are TRBV20-1 and TRBJ2-1, with 10 bases fitting TRBD2. The CDR3 region has the DNA TGCAGTGCAAATCCGGGACTAGCGTCCGAGCAGTTCTTC. This codes for CSANPGLASEQFF.